This TCR beta chain came from a study of control samples from healthy donors and cancer patients. This table comes from immunoSEQ multiplex PCR, and its TCRdb copy is limited to in-frame clones, with some not included. The table lists around 110,000 clones, roughly 93% of them singletons. Trimming stripped 2 bases from V and 10 bases from J, with 18 bases between. Germline V CDR1 and CDR2: SGHRS, YFSETQ. This CDR3 comprises 15 residues. This chain uses TRBV5-1 with TRBJ1-4; a possible D gene is TRBD1 (5 bases). This clonotype originated in a young man in good health. What was sequenced was blood. In DNA, the CDR3 is TGCGCCAGCAGCTTCGGGACCCCTGTAGCTGCAAAACTGTTTTTT. Protein: CASSFGTPVAAKLFF.